The 30 T cell receptor beta chains given below trace back to one sample, sequenced in a study of T cell repertoires in cytomegalovirus infection. TCRdb called the reads again in MiXCR, with one record for every CDR3 protein. This table has approximately 750,000 distinct CDR3 sequences, 35% appearing once. The sequencing sample was made of PBMCs. These receptors were collected from a human donor in good health (CMV status not recorded). Some clones in this sample may be carry-over from other donors' samples.

This clonotype was seen only a few times. The chain employs TRBV28 and TRBJ1-5; D gene ambiguous. V was pared by 7 bases and J by 2 bases, with 18 bases between. Germline V lookup: CDR1 MDHEN, CDR2 SYDVKM. There are 16 residues in the CDR3. The chain's CDR3 is CASTSSERQRNQPQHF. In DNA, the CDR3 is TGTGCCAGCACCTCCTCCGAGAGGCAGCGCAATCAGCCCCAGCATTTT. The full variable domain, its missing parts supplied by reference TRBV28 and TRBJ1-5, is DVKVTQSSRYLVKRTGEKVFLECVQDMDHENMFWYRQDPGLGLRLIYFSYDVKMKEKGDIPEGYSVSREKKERFSLILESASTNQTSMYLCASTSSERQRNQPQHFGDGTRLSIL.

DNA for the CDR3: TGTGCCAGCAGTTCGGGACTAGCGCCAGCCTACGAGCAGTACTTC. Translation: CASSSGLAPAYEQYF. The genes are TRBV12-3 or TRBV12-4 and TRBJ2-7; 10 bases are a match to TRBD2. CDR3 length: 15 amino acids. V lost 4 bases to trimming and J lost 2 bases; unmatched junction nucleotides: 5.

The chain couples TRBV28 to TRBJ2-7, with D possibly being TRBD1 (6 bases). The CDR3 loop spans 15 amino acids. V was trimmed by 2 bases and J by 2 bases, leaving 13 bases between them. Germline CDR1 reads MDHEN; CDR2 reads SYDVKM. The CDR3 sequence is CASSLQRWGPYEQYF. CDR3 sequence (DNA): TGTGCCAGCAGTTTACAGAGGTGGGGGCCCTACGAGCAGTACTTC.

Only a few counts were recorded for this clonotype. The V gene is TRBV27, the J gene TRBJ2-1; the D is unclear. The V gene's germline CDR1 is MNHEY and CDR2 SMNVEV (reference sequence). This CDR3 region has 16 residues. V shed 3 bases and J shed 0 bases, with 12 bases lying between them. CDR3 nucleotides: TGTGCCAGCAGTTTTCAGCTCCGGAGCTCCTACAATGAGCAGTTCTTC. Its translation is CASSFQLRSSYNEQFF.

The gene calls are TRBV6-8 and TRBJ2-3, with D maybe TRBD1 (7 bases). CDR3 length equals 17 residues. Trimming removed 7 bases from V and 3 bases from J, with 23 bases in between. Germline V gene sequence: CDR1 MNHGY, CDR2 SAAAGT. Here the CDR3 DNA reads TGTGCCAGCATGACCAGGAGACAGGGACTGAGAACAGATACGCAGTATTTT. It encodes CASMTRRQGLRTDTQYF.

This clonotype turned up a few times. The chain is built from TRBV19 and TRBJ1-5; a weak D match, TRBD1 (6 bases). Germline values: CDR1 LNHDA, CDR2 SQIVND (reference sequence). The CDR3 is 17 amino acids. The V gene lost 0 bases and the J gene lost 4 bases, with 16 bases spanning the gap. The CDR3 loop reads CASSIEHRVRFNQPQHF. The CDR3, as DNA: TGTGCCAGTAGTATAGAGCACAGGGTGCGCTTTAATCAGCCCCAGCATTTT. Based on the CDR3 plus reference TRBV19 and TRBJ1-5, the full variable domain is DGGITQSPKYLFRKEGQNVTLSCEQNLNHDAMYWYRQDPGQGLRLIYYSQIVNDFQKGDIAEGYSVSREKKESFPLTVTSAQKNPTAFYLCASSIEHRVRFNQPQHFGDGTRLSIL.

The chain links TRBV12-3 or TRBV12-4 to TRBJ2-7; no reliable D call. V was pared by 5 bases and J by 5 bases, with 13 bases between. The CDR3 contains 13 residues. The CDR3 here is CASSVGMAHEQYF. The CDR3 nucleotides are TGTGCCAGCAGTGTGGGGATGGCCCACGAGCAGTACTTC.

This clonotype was recorded a few times. This sequence joins TRBV5-6 and TRBJ2-5; D not certain. Germline lookup yields CDR1 SGHDT and CDR2 YYEEEE. V was cut by 2 bases and J by 0 bases, with 8 bases left in between. This CDR3 is built from 14 residues. DNA for the CDR3: TGTGCCAGCAGCTTTGGTGACAACCAAGAGACCCAGTACTTC. It is translated as CASSFGDNQETQYF. The whole variable domain, remainder taken from reference TRBV5-6 and TRBJ2-5, is DAGVTQSPTHLIKTRGQQVTLRCSPKSGHDTVSWYQQALGQGPQFIFQYYEEEERQRGNFPDRFSGHQFPNYSSELNVNALLLGDSALYLCASSFGDNQETQYFGPGTRLLVL.

With respect to this clonotype: This may arise from a read error, as a much more abundant clone is one base away. Since the CDR3 does not end with the conserved phenylalanine or tryptophan, this likely comes from a read error. The rearrangement uses TRBV5-3 and TRBJ2-4, with TRBD2 identical over 7 bases. TRBV5-3 is sorted into the ORF group, with uncertain function. The CDR3 is 15 residues long. The CDR3 DNA is TGTGCCAGCAGCTTGGGGGGGGAGGCCAAAAACATTCAGTACTTA. Encoded protein: CASSLGGEAKNIQYL.

This clonotype has at least ten counts. The CDR3 is CASSLDPPTSGIRDEQFF. CDR3 nucleotides: TGTGCCAGCAGCTTAGATCCCCCTACTAGCGGGATCAGAGATGAGCAGTTCTTC. The V call is TRBV7-2, the J call TRBJ2-1; TRBD2 agrees at 10 bases. The CDR3 runs to 18 residues. The germline V gene has CDR1 SGHTA and CDR2 FQGNSA. Trimming removed 1 base from V and 8 bases from J; junction bases left unmatched: 14.

This clonotype was observed many times. The rearrangement uses TRBV6-6 and TRBJ2-3; D might be TRBD1 or TRBD2, each matching 5 bases. The CDR3 consists of 14 residues. CDR1 and CDR2 from the germline V gene are MNHNY and SVGAGI (reference sequence). V was trimmed by 5 bases and J by 3 bases, leaving 12 bases between them. Here the CDR3 reads CASSRGVGTDTQYF. Written as DNA, the CDR3 is TGTGCCAGCAGTAGGGGAGTGGGGACAGATACGCAGTATTTT.

The J gene is TRBJ2-7, the V gene TRBV25-1; D is possibly TRBD1 or TRBD2 (5 bases each). CDR3 length: 13 amino acids. Trimming pared 7 bases from V and 6 bases from J, leaving 16 bases between. Germline V gene lookup returns CDR1 MGHDK and CDR2 SYGVNS. In nucleotides, the CDR3 is TGTGCCAGCACCGCCTTTGGGGGACGCGAGCAGTACTTC. Its translation: CASTAFGGREQYF.

This clonotype showed up just a few times. V usage is TRBV11-3 and J usage is TRBJ2-2; D uncertain. The CDR3 runs 13 residues. Germline assignment: CDR1 SGHNT and CDR2 YENEEA. Trimming pared 4 bases from V and 4 bases from J, leaving 7 bases between. Written as DNA, the CDR3 is TGTGCCAGCAGCTCCTTTAGCACCGGGGAGCTGTTTTTT. It encodes CASSSFSTGELFF.

The chain links TRBV7-9 to TRBJ2-7, with D possibly TRBD1 on 5 matching bases. The germline V and J ends were trimmed by 1 base and 3 bases, with 7 bases remaining between them. Germline V CDR1 and CDR2: SEHNR, FQNEAQ (reference sequence). The CDR3 runs 13 residues. The CDR3 coding sequence is TGTGCCAGCAGCTTAGTCGACAGCTACGAGCAGTACTTC. Its translation is CASSLVDSYEQYF.

The table lists this clonotype with many counts. The genes are TRBV7-2 and TRBJ2-5, with 14 bases aligning to TRBD2. Germline trimming cut 5 bases from V and 3 bases from J; bases unmatched to any gene: 5. Germline assignment: CDR1 SGHTA and CDR2 FQGNSA. The CDR3 is 16 residues long. The CDR3 loop is CASSVGLAGGEETQYF. The CDR3, as DNA: TGTGCCAGCAGCGTCGGACTAGCGGGAGGAGAAGAGACCCAGTACTTC.

The V gene is TRBV5-6, the J gene TRBJ2-3, with 11 bases fitting TRBD1. Germline CDR1 reads SGHDT; CDR2 reads YYEEEE. The CDR3 is 16 amino acids. The V gene end was trimmed by 4 bases and the J gene end by 2 bases; junction bases not matched to a gene: 6. CDR3 coding DNA: TGTGCCAGCAGCGGGGGGACAGGGGGTCCCACAGATACGCAGTATTTT. The encoded protein is CASSGGTGGPTDTQYF.

This sequence joins TRBV15 and TRBJ1-4; 8 bases match TRBD1. The germline V gene encodes CDR1 LNHNV and CDR2 YYDKDF (reference sequence). This CDR3 has 15 amino acids. V lost 2 bases, J lost 8 bases, and 7 bases stayed unmatched. CDR3 coding DNA: TGTGCCACCAGCAGACAGGGGGCGTTCGGGGAAAAACTGTTTTTT. It yields the protein CATSRQGAFGEKLFF.

The chain links TRBV19 to TRBJ2-4; D tentatively reads TRBD1 or TRBD2 (5 bases each). V was shortened by 6 bases and J by 3 bases, with 15 bases between the two germline ends. The CDR3 has 15 residues. The germline V gene encodes CDR1 LNHDA and CDR2 SQIVND (reference sequence). CDR3 loop: CASRVTGTSKNIQYF. In DNA form, the CDR3 reads TGTGCCAGTAGAGTCACCGGGACCAGCAAAAACATTCAGTACTTC.

This clonotype was seen a handful of times. This chain connects TRBV7-9 to TRBJ1-5; no reliable D call. CDR3 length: 14 amino acids. The germline CDR1 and CDR2 sequences are SEHNR and FQNEAQ (reference sequence). V was clipped by 1 base and J by 2 bases, with 6 bases between them. The CDR3 DNA follows: TGTGCCAGCAGCTTAGAGCAGGGCAATCAGCCCCAGCATTTT. This translates into CASSLEQGNQPQHF.

Of note for this clonotype: An end of the junction differs from the germline gene, which may be a read error. The chain has TRBV29-1 and TRBJ2-1; perhaps D is TRBD1 or TRBD2 (6 bases each). The CDR3 is 16 amino acids. Germline CDR1 reads SQVTM; CDR2 reads ANQGSEA. The CDR3: CSAQDGGLNTNKEQFF. The CDR3 DNA is TGCAGCGCCCAAGATGGGGGGCTTAATACGAACAAGGAGCAGTTCTTC.

This chain joins TRBV6-6 and TRBJ2-7; no firm D call. The germline V gene encodes CDR1 MNHNY and CDR2 SVGAGI (reference sequence). The V gene lost 2 bases and the J gene lost 0 bases, with 5 bases spanning the gap. CDR3 length equals 13 residues. The CDR3 DNA sequence: TGTGCCAGCAGTTACGGGCACTCCTACGAGCAGTACTTC. Translation: CASSYGHSYEQYF.

The rearrangement joins TRBV2 to TRBJ1-2; the match to TRBD1 covers 11 bases. From germline, CDR1 is SNHLY and CDR2 FYNNEI. The CDR3 length is 17 residues. J gave up 1 base and V 3 bases, and 7 bases lay outside the gene matches. CDR3: CASSDPGQGGDNYGYTF. CDR3 DNA: TGTGCCAGCAGTGATCCGGGACAGGGGGGAGATAACTATGGCTACACCTTC.

Turning to this clonotype: Being one base from a much bigger clone, this may be a read error. The V and J genes are TRBV7-3 and TRBJ1-2; perhaps TRBD1 as D (5 bases). This CDR3 region has 14 residues. The germline CDR1 and CDR2 sequences are SGHTA and FQGTGA. DNA for the CDR3: TGTCCCAGCAGCTTAGGGGCGGGGTTCTATGGCTACACCTTC. Translated: CPSSLGAGFYGYTF.

The chain joins TRBV3-1 to TRBJ2-5; D possibly corresponds to TRBD1 (5 bases). V was shortened by 4 bases and J by 2 bases, with 11 bases between the two germline ends. This CDR3 has 14 amino acids. The germline V gene has CDR1 LGHDT and CDR2 YNNKEL (reference sequence). The CDR3 DNA reads TGTGCCAGCAGCCCCCGACAGCTTCAAGAGACCCAGTACTTC. It specifies CASSPRQLQETQYF.

Only a few counts were recorded for this clonotype. The V gene is TRBV6-1, the J gene TRBJ1-2; D gene ambiguous. Germline V gene lookup returns CDR1 MNHNS and CDR2 SASEGT. CDR3 length: 15 amino acids. Trimming cost V 2 bases and J 4 bases, with 14 bases left between them. CDR3 bases: TGTGCCAGCAGTGAAACCGCGAGGGTCGGCTATGGCTACACCTTC. The encoded protein is CASSETARVGYGYTF.

This sequence joins TRBV20-1 and TRBJ1-5, with unresolved D. This CDR3 comprises 13 residues. CDR1 is DFQATT and CDR2 is SNEGSKA in the germline V gene (reference sequence). Deletions cut 5 bases from V and 3 bases from J, with 11 bases between. CDR3 sequence: CSALGFFNQPQHF. The DNA of the CDR3 is TGCAGTGCTCTGGGTTTCTTCAATCAGCCCCAGCATTTT.

The chain carries TRBV5-4 and TRBJ1-2, with a weak D call TRBD1 (5 bases). Germline V CDR1 and CDR2: SGHNT, YYREEE (reference sequence). Trimming removed 4 bases from V and 4 bases from J, with 23 bases in between. This CDR3 comprises 17 residues. CDR3 amino acids: CASSPGGAGLDFYGYTF. The CDR3 coding sequence is TGTGCCAGCAGCCCCGGAGGGGCAGGACTGGACTTCTATGGCTACACCTTC.

This clonotype appeared a few times. The CDR3 DNA reads TGCAGTGCTAGAGGAATACTAGCGACTAGCACAGATACGCAGTATTTT. Protein: CSARGILATSTDTQYF. The V call is TRBV20-1, the J call TRBJ2-3; 7 positions agree with TRBD2. Trimming removed 1 base from V and 0 bases from J; junction bases left unmatched: 7. The germline V gene has CDR1 DFQATT and CDR2 SNEGSKA (reference sequence). There are 16 residues in the CDR3.

The chain joins TRBV20-1 to TRBJ2-1; D is perhaps TRBD2 (7 bases). In germline, CDR1 is DFQATT, CDR2 SNEGSKA (reference sequence). The CDR3 is 14 amino acids. V was pared by 6 bases and J by 7 bases, with 19 bases between. CDR3 amino acids: CSAPRGGYRNEQFF. Here the CDR3 DNA reads TGCAGTGCCCCGAGGGGGGGATATAGGAATGAGCAGTTCTTC.

The rearrangement joins TRBV5-5 to TRBJ1-5; perhaps TRBD1 as D (6 bases). The CDR3 spans 14 residues. From germline, CDR1 is SGHKS and CDR2 YYEKEE (reference sequence). The V and J ends lost 4 bases and 6 bases respectively, with 14 bases between them. In DNA, the CDR3 is TGTGCCAGCAGCGTCGACAGGAGGGGTCAGCCCCAGCATTTT. This sequence encodes CASSVDRRGQPQHF.